This T cell receptor beta chain was identified in a study of blood T cell repertoires in COVID-19. Study in general: Donors in the United States, Italy and Spain gave samples during acute or convalescent COVID-19. T cells, B-cell-depleted T cells, or PBMCs supplied cDNA or gDNA.

Data came from immunoSEQ multiplex PCR; TCRdb stores just in-frame clones and leaves some out. This table has some 120,000 clones, 70% to 90% appearing once. To note about this clone: Other DNA sequences in this sample translate to the same CDR3.

This CDR3 has 13 amino acids. Per the germline V gene, CDR1 is KGHDR and CDR2 is SFDVKD. The V end was cut by 5 bases, the J end by 3 bases, with 8 bases between. This clonotype was sampled from a man in his fifties with acute or convalescent COVID-19. The sample was peripheral blood. V usage is TRBV24-1 and J usage is TRBJ2-3, with D possibly being TRBD2 (5 bases). The CDR3 spells CATSVGGTDTQYF. CDR3 DNA sequence: TGTGCCACCAGTGTAGGAGGTACAGATACGCAGTATTTT.